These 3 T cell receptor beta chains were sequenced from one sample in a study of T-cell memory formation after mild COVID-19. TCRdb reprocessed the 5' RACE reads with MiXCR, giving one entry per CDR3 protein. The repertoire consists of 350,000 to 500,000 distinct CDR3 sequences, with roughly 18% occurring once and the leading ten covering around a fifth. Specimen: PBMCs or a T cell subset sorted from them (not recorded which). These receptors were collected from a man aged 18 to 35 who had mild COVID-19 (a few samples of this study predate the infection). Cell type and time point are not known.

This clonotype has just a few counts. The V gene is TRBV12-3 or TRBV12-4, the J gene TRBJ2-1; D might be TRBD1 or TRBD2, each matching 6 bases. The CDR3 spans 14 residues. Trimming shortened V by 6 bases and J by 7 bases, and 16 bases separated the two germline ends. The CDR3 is CASSPSGGGNEQFF. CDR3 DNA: TGTGCCAGCAGCCCGTCCGGGGGCGGGAATGAGCAGTTCTTC.

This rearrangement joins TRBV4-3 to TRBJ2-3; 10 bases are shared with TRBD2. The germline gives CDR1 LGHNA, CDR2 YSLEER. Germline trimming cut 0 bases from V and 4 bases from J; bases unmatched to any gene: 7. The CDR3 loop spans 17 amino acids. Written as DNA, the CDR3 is TGCGCCAGCAGCCAAGATCCTAGCGGGGGACGGGCAGATACGCAGTATTTT. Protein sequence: CASSQDPSGGRADTQYF.

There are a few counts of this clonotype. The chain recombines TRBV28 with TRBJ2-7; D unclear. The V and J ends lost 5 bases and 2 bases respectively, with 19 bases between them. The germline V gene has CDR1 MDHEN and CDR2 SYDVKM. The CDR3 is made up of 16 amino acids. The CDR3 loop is CASSLQPETNTYEQYF. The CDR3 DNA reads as TGTGCCAGCAGTCTTCAACCAGAAACGAATACCTACGAGCAGTACTTC. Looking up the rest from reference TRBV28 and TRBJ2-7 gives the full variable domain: DVKVTQSSRYLVKRTGEKVFLECVQDMDHENMFWYRQDPGLGLRLIYFSYDVKMKEKGDIPEGYSVSREKKERFSLILESASTNQTSMYLCASSLQPETNTYEQYFGPGTRLTVT.